This passage covers 9 T cell receptor beta chains from one sample sequenced in a study of cytomegalovirus exposure and HLA in healthy donors. PCR employed 60 Vbeta and 13 Jbeta primers. Some clones are missing from TCRdb's copy, which holds only in-frame ones; the method was immunoSEQ multiplex PCR. The data contain about 130,000 clones, about 74% of them singletons. Sequenced: PBMCs. The receptors stem from a woman in her fifties or sixties in good health and CMV-seropositive.

The rearrangement links TRBV29-1 to TRBJ1-3, with 7 nucleotides matching TRBD1. V was clipped by 2 bases and J by 6 bases; unmatched bases: 16. The CDR3 is 17 amino acids. CDR1 and CDR2 from the germline V gene are SQVTM and ANQGSEA. CDR3 bases: TGCAGCGTTGAATCGACAGGGAGGATTAGGGGAGAAAACACCATATATTTT. Encoded protein: CSVESTGRIRGENTIYF.

This clone is a singleton in its sample. The chain carries TRBV4-3 and TRBJ2-1, with 10 bases that match TRBD2. The CDR3 sequence is 16 residues long. Germline V gene data show CDR1 as LGHNA and CDR2 as YSLEER. Germline trimming cut 0 bases from V and 6 bases from J; bases unmatched to any gene: 5. The DNA for the CDR3 is TGCGCCAGCAGCCAAGATAGTAGCGGGGGGCGCAATGAGCAGTTCTTC. It is translated as CASSQDSSGGRNEQFF.

The J gene is TRBJ1-2, the V gene TRBV15, with 8 nucleotides matching TRBD1. Germline trimming cut 5 bases from V and 5 bases from J; bases unmatched to any gene: 7. Germline CDR1 is LNHNV and CDR2 is YYDKDF (reference sequence). The CDR3 has 14 amino acids. The CDR3 spells CATSGTGGNYGYTF. The CDR3 coding sequence is TGTGCCACCAGCGGAACAGGGGGAAATTATGGCTACACCTTC.

This chain joins TRBV30 and TRBJ2-4, with D perhaps matching TRBD2 (6 bases). The CDR3 covers 14 residues. Per the germline V gene, CDR1 is GTSNPN and CDR2 is SVGIG (reference sequence). With 3 bases removed from V and 5 bases from J, the gap between germline ends came to 14 bases. The CDR3 here is CAWSLGGDQNIQYF. The DNA of the CDR3 is TGTGCCTGGAGCCTGGGGGGAGACCAAAACATTCAGTACTTC. The full variable domain, completed using reference TRBV30 and TRBJ2-4, is SQTIHQWPATLVQPVGSPLSLECTVEGTSNPNLYWYRQAAGRGLQLLFYSVGIGQISSEVPQNLSASRPQDRQFILSSKKLLLSDSGFYLCAWSLGGDQNIQYFGAGTRLSVL.

The V and J genes are TRBV6-1 and TRBJ1-1; maybe TRBD1 (6 bases). The germline V and J ends were trimmed by 7 bases and 7 bases, with 13 bases remaining between them. Germline CDR1 reads MNHNS; CDR2 reads SASEGT. The CDR3 covers 12 residues. The DNA for the CDR3 is TGTGCCAGCAAAGCAGGGGCCCTTGAAGCTTTCTTT. This encodes CASKAGALEAFF.

The V and J genes are TRBV9 and TRBJ1-1; D not resolved. The CDR3 runs 12 residues. V was pared by 3 bases and J by 5 bases, with 8 bases between. Germline V gene lookup returns CDR1 SGDLS and CDR2 YYNGEE. CDR3 protein: CASSAQETEAFF. The CDR3 DNA is TGTGCCAGCAGCGCTCAGGAAACTGAAGCTTTCTTT.

This clone was found once. V gene TRBV13 combines with J gene TRBJ2-3; 7 bases fit TRBD2. With 5 bases clipped from V and 2 bases from J, the junction kept 7 bases outside the gene matches. The CDR3 is made up of 15 amino acids. The germline V gene encodes CDR1 PRHDT and CDR2 FYEKMQ (reference sequence). The CDR3 DNA sequence: TGTGCCAGCAGCCCGCCAAGCGGGGACACAGATACGCAGTATTTT. It encodes CASSPPSGDTDTQYF.

In this sample, this clone turned up once. V and J are TRBV19 and TRBJ1-6; 9 nucleotides agree with TRBD1. The germline gives CDR1 LNHDA, CDR2 SQIVND (reference sequence). Trimming removed 4 bases from V and 5 bases from J; junction bases left unmatched: 6. This CDR3 has 16 amino acids. The CDR3 reads CASSNTGGLNNSPLHF. The CDR3 coding sequence is TGTGCCAGTAGTAATACAGGGGGCCTCAATAATTCACCCCTCCACTTT.

This rearrangement joins TRBV28 to TRBJ2-7; 9 bases align to TRBD1. Germline values: CDR1 MDHEN, CDR2 SYDVKM. There are 15 residues in the CDR3. With 6 bases clipped from V and 11 bases from J, the junction kept 17 bases outside the gene matches. CDR3 loop: CASSSPATGGFTEYF. In DNA, the CDR3 is TGTGCCAGCAGCTCCCCGGCTACAGGGGGCTTTACGGAGTACTTC.